The rows below give T cell receptor beta chains drawn from one sample of a study of blood T cell repertoires in COVID-19. Repertoires were generated with immunoSEQ multiplex PCR, while TCRdb's copy carries only in-frame clones and drops some. The sample shows under 250,000 clones, more than 70% of them seen only once. Sequenced material: peripheral blood. Receptor source: a woman older than 75 with COVID-19, enrolled during active disease. Each CDR3 is given with its conserved first and last residue. Fields, in order: clone size, D gene, J gene, V gene, CDR3 DNA, CDR3 protein. A D gene is named only where the DNA matches it firmly. Rows may omit the clone size; those that give it use once, few, many or a size class.

abundance: many
d_gene: TRBD1
j_gene: TRBJ2-2
v_gene: TRBV10-3
CDR3nt: TGTGCCATCAGTGAACAGGGGGAGAACACCGGGGAGCTGTTTTTT
CDR3aa: CAISEQGENTGELFF

abundance: -
d_gene: TRBD1
j_gene: TRBJ1-3
v_gene: TRBV18
CDR3nt: TGTGCCAGCTCACGGGACAGGGGCTCTGGAAACACCATATATTTT
CDR3aa: CASSRDRGSGNTIYF

abundance: -
d_gene: -
j_gene: TRBJ1-2
v_gene: TRBV28
CDR3nt: TGTGCCAGCAGTACGACAATTAACTATGGCTACACCTTC
CDR3aa: CASSTTINYGYTF

abundance: -
d_gene: -
j_gene: TRBJ1-1
v_gene: TRBV18
CDR3nt: TGTGCCAGCTTACAAGGAGGGACCACTGAAGCTTTCTTT
CDR3aa: CASLQGGTTEAFF

abundance: -
d_gene: -
j_gene: TRBJ1-2
v_gene: TRBV10-3
CDR3nt: TGTGCCATCAGTGAGACGGTACTCGACTATGGCTACACCTTC
CDR3aa: CAISETVLDYGYTF

abundance: -
d_gene: -
j_gene: TRBJ1-6
v_gene: TRBV2
CDR3nt: TGTGCCAGCATTGCGGTGAATTCACCCCTCCACTTT
CDR3aa: CASIAVNSPLHF

abundance: -
d_gene: TRBD2
j_gene: TRBJ2-2
v_gene: TRBV4-2
CDR3nt: TGTGCCAGCAGCCATGAAGCGGGGGGTCCCACCGGGGAGCTGTTTTTT
CDR3aa: CASSHEAGGPTGELFF

abundance: -
d_gene: -
j_gene: TRBJ1-6
v_gene: TRBV27
CDR3nt: TGTGCCAGCAGTCCCGACAGGTCGTATAATTCACCCCTCCACTTT
CDR3aa: CASSPDRSYNSPLHF

abundance: -
d_gene: TRBD1
j_gene: TRBJ1-5
v_gene: TRBV19
CDR3nt: TGTGCCAGTAGTAAGGACAGGTATCAGCCCCAGCATTTT
CDR3aa: CASSKDRYQPQHF

abundance: -
d_gene: -
j_gene: TRBJ1-1
v_gene: TRBV5-5
CDR3nt: TGTGCCAGCAGCTTGAGCGCAGGTGAGGGCACTGAAGCTTTCTTT
CDR3aa: CASSLSAGEGTEAFF

abundance: once
d_gene: -
j_gene: TRBJ2-5
v_gene: TRBV15
CDR3nt: TGTGCCACCAGCAGAGACCCTAAAGAGACCCAGTACTTC
CDR3aa: CATSRDPKETQYF

abundance: -
d_gene: -
j_gene: TRBJ2-5
v_gene: TRBV19
CDR3nt: TGTGCCAGTCGGGTAAGAGCCGCTATGGACCAAGAGACCCAGTACTTC
CDR3aa: CASRVRAAMDQETQYF

abundance: -
d_gene: TRBD1
j_gene: TRBJ1-4
v_gene: TRBV7-8
CDR3nt: TGTGCCAGCAGCTTAGGGCAGGGGGCTGGCGAAAAACTGTTTTTT
CDR3aa: CASSLGQGAGEKLFF

abundance: few
d_gene: -
j_gene: TRBJ2-1
v_gene: TRBV7-3
CDR3nt: TGTGCCAGCAGCTTGAGGGGGGGCTCCTACAATGAGCAGTTCTTC
CDR3aa: CASSLRGGSYNEQFF

abundance: -
d_gene: -
j_gene: TRBJ2-1
v_gene: TRBV5-1
CDR3nt: TGCGCCAGCAGCTTGGCCGAGAGCTCCTACAATGAGCAGTTCTTC
CDR3aa: CASSLAESSYNEQFF

abundance: -
d_gene: -
j_gene: TRBJ2-1
v_gene: TRBV5-6
CDR3nt: TGTGCCAGCAGTATTCGGGATAAGCAGTTCTTC
CDR3aa: CASSIRDKQFF

abundance: few
d_gene: TRBD1
j_gene: TRBJ2-1
v_gene: TRBV6-6
CDR3nt: TGTGCCAGCTTGGACAGGGTAGTCAATGAGCAGTTCTTC
CDR3aa: CASLDRVVNEQFF

abundance: -
d_gene: -
j_gene: TRBJ1-2
v_gene: TRBV29-1
CDR3nt: TGCAGCGCTGAGGAGGTGCAGGGGAGCTATGGCTACACCTTC
CDR3aa: CSAEEVQGSYGYTF

abundance: once
d_gene: -
j_gene: TRBJ2-5
v_gene: TRBV11-2
CDR3nt: TGTGCCAGCAGCTTAGTGGGGGGGGCGCAAGAGACCCAGTACTTC
CDR3aa: CASSLVGGAQETQYF

abundance: -
d_gene: -
j_gene: TRBJ2-2
v_gene: TRBV12-3/TRBV12-4
CDR3nt: TGTGCCAGCAGTCAGCCAGGAGGGGAGCTGTTTTTT
CDR3aa: CASSQPGGELFF

abundance: -
d_gene: -
j_gene: TRBJ1-4
v_gene: TRBV6-6
CDR3nt: TGTGCCAGCAGTTACGGGGGCCAGGTAGAAAAACTGTTTTTT
CDR3aa: CASSYGGQVEKLFF

abundance: -
d_gene: -
j_gene: TRBJ1-5
v_gene: TRBV7-2
CDR3nt: TGTGCCAGCAGCTTAGGAGGGCAGAGCAATCAGCCCCAGCATTTT
CDR3aa: CASSLGGQSNQPQHF

abundance: -
d_gene: TRBD1
j_gene: TRBJ1-1
v_gene: TRBV29-1
CDR3nt: TGCAGCCACAGGGGTGGGGGCTCCGACACTGAAGCTTTCTTT
CDR3aa: CSHRGGGSDTEAFF

abundance: -
d_gene: -
j_gene: TRBJ2-2
v_gene: TRBV19
CDR3nt: TGTGCCAGTAGTGAAACAGGTTCGGACACCGGGGAGCTGTTTTTT
CDR3aa: CASSETGSDTGELFF

abundance: -
d_gene: TRBD2
j_gene: TRBJ2-1
v_gene: TRBV7-2
CDR3nt: TGTGCCAGCAGCCTCCTGGGACTAGGGAGGGAGGAGCAGTTCTTC
CDR3aa: CASSLLGLGREEQFF

abundance: once
d_gene: TRBD1
j_gene: TRBJ1-2
v_gene: TRBV30
CDR3nt: TGTGCCTGGAACGGGGGACAGTTCTATGGCTACACCTTC
CDR3aa: CAWNGGQFYGYTF

abundance: -
d_gene: -
j_gene: TRBJ1-2
v_gene: TRBV7-8
CDR3nt: TGTGCCAGCAGCGTGGGTGGGCGGGACTATGGCTACACCTTC
CDR3aa: CASSVGGRDYGYTF

abundance: -
d_gene: -
j_gene: TRBJ2-5
v_gene: TRBV28
CDR3nt: TGTGCCAGCATGCCGTACAGGGCGCCGAGAGAGACCCAGTACTTC
CDR3aa: CASMPYRAPRETQYF

abundance: -
d_gene: -
j_gene: TRBJ2-3
v_gene: TRBV27
CDR3nt: TGTGCCAGCAGTTCTCGCACAGATACGCAGTATTTT
CDR3aa: CASSSRTDTQYF

abundance: -
d_gene: -
j_gene: TRBJ2-7
v_gene: TRBV5-1
CDR3nt: TGCGCCAGCAGCTCCGACTTCTACGAGCAGTACTTC
CDR3aa: CASSSDFYEQYF

abundance: -
d_gene: TRBD2
j_gene: TRBJ2-5
v_gene: TRBV20-1
CDR3nt: TGCAGTGCTAGTTGGCGGGGGCAAGAGACCCAGTACTTC
CDR3aa: CSASWRGQETQYF

abundance: -
d_gene: TRBD1
j_gene: TRBJ1-1
v_gene: TRBV27
CDR3nt: TGTGCCAGCAGTGAACAGGGGGTCGGCACTGAAGCTTTCTTT
CDR3aa: CASSEQGVGTEAFF

abundance: once
d_gene: -
j_gene: TRBJ1-4
v_gene: TRBV28
CDR3nt: TGTGCCAGCAGTGCGCGGGGGGAAAATGAAAAACTGTTTTTT
CDR3aa: CASSARGENEKLFF

abundance: -
d_gene: -
j_gene: TRBJ2-3
v_gene: TRBV28
CDR3nt: TGTGCCAGCAGTCCTAGCGGCACAGATACGCAGTATTTT
CDR3aa: CASSPSGTDTQYF

abundance: -
d_gene: -
j_gene: TRBJ1-2
v_gene: TRBV5-1
CDR3nt: TGCGCCAGCACCCGGGAGGGGGTCCCGGGGGCCTATGGCTACACCTTC
CDR3aa: CASTREGVPGAYGYTF

abundance: few
d_gene: -
j_gene: TRBJ2-1
v_gene: TRBV6-5
CDR3nt: TGTGCCAGCAGCTTTACCGGCAATGAGCAGTTCTTC
CDR3aa: CASSFTGNEQFF

abundance: -
d_gene: TRBD1
j_gene: TRBJ1-4
v_gene: TRBV28
CDR3nt: TGTGCCAGCAGTTTTTCAGGGGGTCAAGAAAAACTGTTTTTT
CDR3aa: CASSFSGGQEKLFF

abundance: -
d_gene: -
j_gene: TRBJ2-1
v_gene: TRBV7-3
CDR3nt: TGTGCCAGCAGCTTAAACGCGGGACTGATGACAAATGAGCAGTTCTTC
CDR3aa: CASSLNAGLMTNEQFF

abundance: -
d_gene: -
j_gene: TRBJ2-3
v_gene: TRBV28
CDR3nt: TGTGCCAGCAGTCCCCAGGGTCCCCTGGCAGATACGCAGTATTTT
CDR3aa: CASSPQGPLADTQYF

abundance: -
d_gene: -
j_gene: TRBJ1-2
v_gene: TRBV30
CDR3nt: TGTGCCTGGGACCCTCAGGGAACCTATGGCTACACCTTC
CDR3aa: CAWDPQGTYGYTF